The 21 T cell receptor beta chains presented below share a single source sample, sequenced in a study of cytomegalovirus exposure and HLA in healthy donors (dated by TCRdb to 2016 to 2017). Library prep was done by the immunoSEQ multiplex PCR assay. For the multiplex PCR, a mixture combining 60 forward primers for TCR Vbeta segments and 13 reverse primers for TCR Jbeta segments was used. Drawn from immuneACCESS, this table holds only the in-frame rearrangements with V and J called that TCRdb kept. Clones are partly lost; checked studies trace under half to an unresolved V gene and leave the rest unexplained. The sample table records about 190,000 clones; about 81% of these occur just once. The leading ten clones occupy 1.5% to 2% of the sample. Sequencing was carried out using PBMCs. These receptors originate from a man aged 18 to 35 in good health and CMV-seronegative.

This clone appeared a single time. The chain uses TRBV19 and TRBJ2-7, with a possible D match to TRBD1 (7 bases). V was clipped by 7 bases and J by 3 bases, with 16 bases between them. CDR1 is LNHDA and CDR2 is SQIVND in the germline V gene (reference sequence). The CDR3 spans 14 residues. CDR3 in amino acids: CASTRRQGGYEQYF. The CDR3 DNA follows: TGTGCCAGTACCAGGAGACAGGGAGGCTACGAGCAGTACTTC.

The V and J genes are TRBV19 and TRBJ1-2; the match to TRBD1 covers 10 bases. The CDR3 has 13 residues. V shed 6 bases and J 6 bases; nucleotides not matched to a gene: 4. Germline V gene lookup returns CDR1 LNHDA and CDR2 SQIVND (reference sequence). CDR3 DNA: TGTGCCAGTAGGACAGGGGGCACTCATGGCTACACCTTC. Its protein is CASRTGGTHGYTF. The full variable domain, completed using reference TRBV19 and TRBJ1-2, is DGGITQSPKYLFRKEGQNVTLSCEQNLNHDAMYWYRQDPGQGLRLIYYSQIVNDFQKGDIAEGYSVSREKKESFPLTVTSAQKNPTAFYLCASRTGGTHGYTFGSGTRLTVV.

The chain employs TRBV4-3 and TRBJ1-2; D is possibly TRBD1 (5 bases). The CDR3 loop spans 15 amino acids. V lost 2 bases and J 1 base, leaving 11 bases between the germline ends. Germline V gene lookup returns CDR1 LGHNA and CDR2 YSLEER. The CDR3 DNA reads TGCGCCAGCAGCCAAATCAGGGCCTTTAACTATGGCTACACCTTC. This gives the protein CASSQIRAFNYGYTF.

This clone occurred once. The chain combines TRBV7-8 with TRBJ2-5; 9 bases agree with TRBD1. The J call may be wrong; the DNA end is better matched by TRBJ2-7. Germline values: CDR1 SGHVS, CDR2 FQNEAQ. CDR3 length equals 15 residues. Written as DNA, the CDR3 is TGTGCCAGCAGCTTAACCGGGACAGGGAGTTACGAGCAGTACTTC. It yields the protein CASSLTGTGSYEQYF.

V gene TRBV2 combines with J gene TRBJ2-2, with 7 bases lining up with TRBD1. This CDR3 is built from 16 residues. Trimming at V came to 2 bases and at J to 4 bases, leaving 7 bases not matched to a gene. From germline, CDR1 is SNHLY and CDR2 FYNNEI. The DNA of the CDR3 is TGTGCCAGCAGTGAATATAAGGGGGCGGTCACCGGGGAGCTGTTTTTT. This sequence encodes CASSEYKGAVTGELFF.

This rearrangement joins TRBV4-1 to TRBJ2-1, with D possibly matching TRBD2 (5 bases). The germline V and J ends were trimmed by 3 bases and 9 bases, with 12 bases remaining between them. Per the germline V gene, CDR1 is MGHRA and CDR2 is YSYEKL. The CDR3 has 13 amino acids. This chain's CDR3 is CASSQPLAVEQFF. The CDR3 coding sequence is TGCGCCAGCAGCCAGCCGCTAGCAGTTGAGCAGTTCTTC.

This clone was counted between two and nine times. For the CDR3, the DNA is TGTGCCAGCAGCGATGGACAGAACCGACGGGGCTACACCTTC. Protein sequence: CASSDGQNRRGYTF. V usage is TRBV2 and J usage is TRBJ1-2, with D maybe TRBD1 (6 bases). CDR1 is SNHLY, CDR2 FYNNEI, per germline. V lost 6 bases, J lost 8 bases, and 19 bases lay in between. The CDR3 has 14 amino acids.

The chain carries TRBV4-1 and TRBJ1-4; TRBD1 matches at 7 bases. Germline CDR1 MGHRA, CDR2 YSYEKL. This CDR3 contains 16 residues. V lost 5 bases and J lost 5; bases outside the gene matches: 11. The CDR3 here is CASSEQPGQMNEKLFF. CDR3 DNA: TGCGCCAGCAGCGAACAACCGGGACAGATGAATGAAAAACTGTTTTTT.

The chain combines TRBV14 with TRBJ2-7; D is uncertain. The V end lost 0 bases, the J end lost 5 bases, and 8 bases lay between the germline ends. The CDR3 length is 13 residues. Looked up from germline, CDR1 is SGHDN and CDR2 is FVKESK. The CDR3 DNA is TGTGCCAGCAGCCAAGAGGTCAGGAACGAGCAGTACTTC. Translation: CASSQEVRNEQYF.

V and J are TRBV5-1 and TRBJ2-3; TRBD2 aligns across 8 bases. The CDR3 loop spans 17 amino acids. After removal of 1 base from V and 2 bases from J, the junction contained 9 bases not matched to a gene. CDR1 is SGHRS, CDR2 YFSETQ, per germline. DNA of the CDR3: TGCGCCAGCAGCTTGCAACCGTTAGCGGGACCCACAGATACGCAGTATTTT. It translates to CASSLQPLAGPTDTQYF.

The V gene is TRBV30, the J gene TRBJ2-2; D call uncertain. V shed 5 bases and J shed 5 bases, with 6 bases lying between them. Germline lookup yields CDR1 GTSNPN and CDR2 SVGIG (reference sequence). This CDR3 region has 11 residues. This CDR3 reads CAWLRTGELFF. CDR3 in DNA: TGTGCCTGGTTGCGGACCGGGGAGCTGTTTTTT.

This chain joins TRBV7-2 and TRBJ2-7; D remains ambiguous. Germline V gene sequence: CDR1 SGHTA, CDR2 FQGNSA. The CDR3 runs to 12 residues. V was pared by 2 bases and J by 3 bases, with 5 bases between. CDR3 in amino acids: CASSLIDYEQYF. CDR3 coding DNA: TGTGCCAGCAGCTTAATAGACTACGAGCAGTACTTC.

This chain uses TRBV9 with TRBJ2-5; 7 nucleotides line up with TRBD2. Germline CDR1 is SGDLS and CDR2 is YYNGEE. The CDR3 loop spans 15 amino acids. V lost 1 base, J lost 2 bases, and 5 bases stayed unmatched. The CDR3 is CASSVFSGGQETQYF. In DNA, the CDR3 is TGTGCCAGCAGCGTATTCTCCGGGGGGCAAGAGACCCAGTACTTC.

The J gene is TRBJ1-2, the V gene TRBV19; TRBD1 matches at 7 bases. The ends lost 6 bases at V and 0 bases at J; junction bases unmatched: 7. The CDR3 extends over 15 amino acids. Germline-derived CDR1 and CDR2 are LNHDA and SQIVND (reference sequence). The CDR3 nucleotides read TGTGCCAGTAGGAGGGGGACAGCTCCTAACTATGGCTACACCTTC. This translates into CASRRGTAPNYGYTF.

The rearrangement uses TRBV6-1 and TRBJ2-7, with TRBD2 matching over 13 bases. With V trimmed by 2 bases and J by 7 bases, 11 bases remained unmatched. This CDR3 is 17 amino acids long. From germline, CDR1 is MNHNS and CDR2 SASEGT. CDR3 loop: CASSELPTSGRAGEQYF. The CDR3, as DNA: TGTGCCAGCAGTGAACTCCCTACTAGCGGGAGGGCCGGAGAGCAGTACTTC.

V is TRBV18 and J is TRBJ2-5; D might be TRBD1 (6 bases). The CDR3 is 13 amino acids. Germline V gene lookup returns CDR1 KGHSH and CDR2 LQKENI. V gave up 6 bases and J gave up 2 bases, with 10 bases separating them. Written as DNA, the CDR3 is TGTGCCAGCTCGACCGGGACACAAGAGACCCAGTACTTC. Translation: CASSTGTQETQYF.

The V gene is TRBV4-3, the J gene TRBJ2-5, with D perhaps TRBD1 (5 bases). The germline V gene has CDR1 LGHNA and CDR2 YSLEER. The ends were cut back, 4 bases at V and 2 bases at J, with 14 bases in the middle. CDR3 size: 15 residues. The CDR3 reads CASSRTAGKQETQYF. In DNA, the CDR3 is TGCGCCAGCAGCCGCACCGCAGGGAAACAAGAGACCCAGTACTTC.

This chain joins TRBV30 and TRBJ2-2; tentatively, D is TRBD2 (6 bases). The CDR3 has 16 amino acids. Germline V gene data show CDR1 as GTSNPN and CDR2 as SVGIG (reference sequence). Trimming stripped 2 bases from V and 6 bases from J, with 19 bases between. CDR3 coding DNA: TGTGCCTGGAGTAAGAAATCGGGAGTGTTGGCCGGGGAGCTGTTTTTT. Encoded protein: CAWSKKSGVLAGELFF. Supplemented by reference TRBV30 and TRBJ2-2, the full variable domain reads SQTIHQWPATLVQPVGSPLSLECTVEGTSNPNLYWYRQAAGRGLQLLFYSVGIGQISSEVPQNLSASRPQDRQFILSSKKLLLSDSGFYLCAWSKKSGVLAGELFFGEGSRLTVL.

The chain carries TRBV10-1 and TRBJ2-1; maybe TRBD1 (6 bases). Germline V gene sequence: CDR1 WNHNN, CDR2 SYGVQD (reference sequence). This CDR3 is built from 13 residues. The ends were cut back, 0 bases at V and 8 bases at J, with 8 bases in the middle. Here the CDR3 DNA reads TGCGCCAGCAGTGAGTCGAGGGGGTATGAGCAGTTCTTC. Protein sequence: CASSESRGYEQFF.

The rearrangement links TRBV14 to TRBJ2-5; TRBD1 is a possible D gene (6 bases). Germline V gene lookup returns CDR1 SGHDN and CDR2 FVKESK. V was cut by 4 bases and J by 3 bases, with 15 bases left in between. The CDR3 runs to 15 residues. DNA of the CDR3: TGTGCCAGCAGCCTTCTCAGGGGCGGCAAAGAGACCCAGTACTTC. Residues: CASSLLRGGKETQYF.

Here the CDR3 DNA reads TGCGCCAGCAGTGATGGACGGGGGGTACAAGAGACCCAGTACTTC. It translates to CASSDGRGVQETQYF. This sequence joins TRBV10-1 and TRBJ2-5, with 7 bases lining up with TRBD2. The CDR3 has 15 residues. Germline V CDR1 and CDR2: WNHNN, SYGVQD (reference sequence). Trimming took 3 bases from V and 2 from J; bases not matched to a gene: 6.